The clone carrying this T cell receptor beta chain was counted a few times. Its antigen remains unknown. MiXCR was run by TCRdb on the reads, yielding one entry per CDR3 protein. This sample carries some 800,000 distinct CDR3 sequences, roughly 33% of them seen once, and the ten largest clones take over 10%. This entry comes from a study of T cell repertoires in cytomegalovirus infection. V was shortened by 9 bases and J by 0 bases, with 9 bases between the two germline ends. Germline V gene data show CDR1 as SNHLY and CDR2 as FYNNEI. The CDR3 is 14 residues long. V and J are TRBV2 and TRBJ1-6; no reliable D call. The sequences come from cultured CD8+ T cells from PBMCs, collected from culture after CMV antigen stimulation. The clonotype comes from a human donor in good health (CMV status not recorded). Some clones in this sample may be carry-over from other donors' samples. CDR3 nucleotide sequence: TGTGCCAGTCGCAAGAGCTCCTATAATTCACCCCTCCACTTT. It encodes CASRKSSYNSPLHF.